The 20 T cell receptor beta chains reported below all come from one sample, sequenced in a study of long-term antiretroviral therapy in people with HIV. Run at survey level, the immunoSEQ assay was version v3.0. Sequenced by immunoSEQ multiplex PCR; TCRdb stores in-frame clones only, minus some. The sample holds about 20,000 clones, 82% seen once. The sample consisted of unsorted PBMCs, taken 2.3 to 2.5 years after starting antiretroviral therapy. The receptors derive from a man aged 40-49 years with HIV.

The chain links TRBV6-6 to TRBJ1-1; D unresolved. V gave up 5 bases and J gave up 6 bases, with 13 bases separating them. The CDR3 covers 13 residues. Per germline, CDR1 MNHNY and CDR2 SVGAGI (reference sequence). CDR3: CASSVGRMAEAFF. Here the CDR3 DNA reads TGTGCCAGCAGTGTCGGTCGGATGGCTGAAGCTTTCTTT.

The chain links TRBV28 to TRBJ2-7, with a weak D call TRBD1 (6 bases). Germline CDR1 reads MDHEN; CDR2 reads SYDVKM. The ends were cut back, 4 bases at V and 5 bases at J, with 15 bases in the middle. The CDR3 contains 14 residues. CDR3 in DNA: TGTGCCAGCAGTTCGGCTCCCAGGGGCCACGAGCAGTACTTC. This gives the protein CASSSAPRGHEQYF. Filled out from reference TRBV28 and TRBJ2-7, the complete variable domain reads DVKVTQSSRYLVKRTGEKVFLECVQDMDHENMFWYRQDPGLGLRLIYFSYDVKMKEKGDIPEGYSVSREKKERFSLILESASTNQTSMYLCASSSAPRGHEQYFGPGTRLTVT.

Only one count was recorded for this clone. The rearrangement joins TRBV2 to TRBJ1-2, with a tentative D call TRBD1 (5 bases). Germline lookup yields CDR1 SNHLY and CDR2 FYNNEI. The CDR3 is 14 residues long. Deletions cut 4 bases from V and 7 bases from J, with 16 bases between. CDR3 protein: CASSVGALPGGYTF. As DNA, the CDR3 is TGTGCCAGCAGTGTTGGGGCCCTACCAGGTGGCTACACCTTC.

The J gene is TRBJ2-7, the V gene TRBV19; D is perhaps TRBD2 (5 bases). V shed 9 bases and J shed 2 bases, with 14 bases lying between them. Germline CDR1 and CDR2: LNHDA and SQIVND (reference sequence). The CDR3 is 13 amino acids. The CDR3, as DNA: TGTGCCAGACTGGGCGGACTCACCTACGAGCAGTACTTC. Its translation: CARLGGLTYEQYF. Together with reference TRBV19 and TRBJ2-7, the CDR3 gives the full variable domain: DGGITQSPKYLFRKEGQNVTLSCEQNLNHDAMYWYRQDPGQGLRLIYYSQIVNDFQKGDIAEGYSVSREKKESFPLTVTSAQKNPTAFYLCARLGGLTYEQYFGPGTRLTVT.

The CDR3 loop is CASSMGGGYYNEQFF. Written as DNA, the CDR3 is TGTGCCAGTAGTATGGGAGGGGGATACTACAATGAGCAGTTCTTC. The rearrangement uses TRBV19 and TRBJ2-1; a possible D gene is TRBD2 (7 bases). Germline CDR1 LNHDA, CDR2 SQIVND (reference sequence). Trimming stripped 3 bases from V and 3 bases from J, with 12 bases between. The CDR3 totals 15 residues.

The chain carries TRBV6-5 and TRBJ2-5; 8 positions agree with TRBD2. CDR1 and CDR2 (germline): MNHEY, SVGAGI. V was clipped by 7 bases and J by 4 bases; unmatched bases: 11. The CDR3 runs to 15 residues. This chain's CDR3 is CASTLSGGAGETQYF. CDR3 nucleotide sequence: TGTGCCAGCACCCTATCCGGGGGGGCTGGAGAGACCCAGTACTTC.

This rearrangement joins TRBV10-1 to TRBJ2-3; 10 nucleotides agree with TRBD2. Germline loops: CDR1 WNHNN, CDR2 SYGVQD (reference sequence). The CDR3 consists of 16 residues. Unmatched junction bases numbered 8, after V lost 4 bases and J lost 4 bases. CDR3 region: CASSGLAGEGPDTQYF. The CDR3 region has the DNA TGCGCCAGCAGTGGGCTAGCGGGAGAGGGACCAGATACGCAGTATTTT.

V gene TRBV6-4 combines with J gene TRBJ2-3, with 7 bases lining up with TRBD2. The V segment lost 2 bases and the J segment 1 base; nucleotides outside the gene matches: 0. CDR3 length equals 14 residues. Germline lookup yields CDR1 MRHNA and CDR2 SNTAGT. The CDR3 here is CASSDSGGTDTQYF. DNA of the CDR3: TGTGCCAGCAGTGACAGCGGGGGCACAGATACGCAGTATTTT.

CDR3 sequence (DNA): TGTGCCAGTAGTATAGTGACGGGCAGTGAAGCTTTCTTT. Amino acid sequence: CASSIVTGSEAFF. The rearrangement links TRBV19 to TRBJ1-1, with unresolved D. V was shortened by 1 base and J by 7 bases, with 10 bases between the two germline ends. This CDR3 has 13 amino acids. CDR1 is LNHDA, CDR2 SQIVND, per germline (reference sequence).

The rearrangement joins TRBV4-1 to TRBJ2-7, with a tentative D call TRBD1 (6 bases). The CDR3 spans 14 residues. Germline V CDR1 and CDR2: MGHRA, YSYEKL. Trimming stripped 4 bases from V and 7 bases from J, with 17 bases between. The CDR3 DNA follows: TGCGCCAGCAGCCGCGCGGACAGTCCTCAAGAGCAGTACTTC. Protein: CASSRADSPQEQYF.

The chain has TRBV29-1 and TRBJ2-3; 7 bases are shared with TRBD2. Germline V gene data show CDR1 as SQVTM and CDR2 as ANQGSEA. J gave up 4 bases and V 0 bases, and 10 bases lay outside the gene matches. The CDR3 totals 16 residues. CDR3 sequence reads: CSVEDLGGRGADTQYF. The CDR3 DNA reads TGCAGCGTTGAAGATCTTGGGGGGAGGGGAGCAGATACGCAGTATTTT.

V gene TRBV5-4 combines with J gene TRBJ2-5, with a weak D call TRBD2 (6 bases). Germline V gene lookup returns CDR1 SGHNT and CDR2 YYREEE (reference sequence). Trimming stripped 1 base from V and 0 bases from J, with 13 bases between. The CDR3 runs 16 residues. In DNA, the CDR3 is TGTGCCAGCAGCTTGCAGCTGGGGGGACACCAAGAGACCCAGTACTTC. This gives the protein CASSLQLGGHQETQYF.

The chain employs TRBV27 and TRBJ2-7; D might be TRBD1 (5 bases). The CDR3 spans 13 residues. Germline V CDR1 and CDR2: MNHEY, SMNVEV (reference sequence). The ends were cut back, 6 bases at V and 1 base at J, with 10 bases in the middle. CDR3 DNA sequence: TGTGCCAGCAGCTCGACAGAGTCCTACGAGCAGTACTTC. This sequence encodes CASSSTESYEQYF.

The chain combines TRBV30 with TRBJ1-5; TRBD1 agrees at 8 bases. Germline V gives CDR1 GTSNPN, CDR2 SVGIG (reference sequence). The J segment lost 4 bases and the V segment lost 5 bases, leaving 4 bases of the junction unmatched. This CDR3 is 13 amino acids long. CDR3 residues: CAWGDRLNQPQHF. CDR3 coding DNA: TGTGCCTGGGGGGACAGGCTGAATCAGCCCCAGCATTTT.

V usage is TRBV2 and J usage is TRBJ2-3; D possibly corresponds to TRBD1 (6 bases). This CDR3 has 13 residues. Looked up from germline, CDR1 is SNHLY and CDR2 is FYNNEI. Trimming removed 10 bases at V and 2 bases at J, with 13 bases between. CDR3 DNA sequence: TGTGCCACCCGAGGGGACAACACAGATACGCAGTATTTT. As protein: CATRGDNTDTQYF.

The chain carries TRBV29-1 and TRBJ2-1; D may be TRBD2 (6 bases). This CDR3 has 13 residues. CDR1 is SQVTM, CDR2 ANQGSEA, per germline. V was pared by 3 bases and J by 4 bases, with 10 bases between. CDR3 residues: CSVEAGTYNEQFF. The CDR3 DNA reads TGCAGCGTTGAGGCGGGAACGTACAATGAGCAGTTCTTC.

The V call is TRBV10-3, the J call TRBJ2-3; D call uncertain. CDR3 size: 15 residues. The V and J ends lost 5 bases and 0 bases respectively, with 12 bases between them. Germline V CDR1 and CDR2: ENHRY, SYGVKD. The CDR3: CAISPIDTSTDTQYF. CDR3 nucleotides: TGTGCCATCAGTCCCATAGACACTAGCACAGATACGCAGTATTTT.

The sample holds a few counts of this clone. V and J are TRBV6-1 and TRBJ2-7; D might be TRBD1 (5 bases). This CDR3 has 14 amino acids. Trimming left V 7 bases short and J 1 base short, with 14 bases between. Germline lookup yields CDR1 MNHNS and CDR2 SASEGT. In nucleotides, the CDR3 is TGTGCCAGCAACCGAATGGCAGGGTCCTACGAGCAGTACTTC. It encodes CASNRMAGSYEQYF.

The chain uses TRBV7-2 and TRBJ2-7; TRBD1 might be the D (7 bases). This CDR3 region has 13 residues. Germline V lookup: CDR1 SGHTA, CDR2 FQGNSA. Trimming shortened V by 8 bases and J by 7 bases, and 18 bases separated the two germline ends. The CDR3, as DNA: TGTGCCAGCCGGGGACAGACTGCGGGGGAGCAGTACTTC. Protein product: CASRGQTAGEQYF.

The J gene is TRBJ2-7, the V gene TRBV11-2, with 9 bases that match TRBD1. Germline assignment: CDR1 SGHAT and CDR2 FQNNGV. The CDR3 consists of 12 residues. V lost 5 bases and J lost 10; bases outside the gene matches: 6. The CDR3 nucleotides are TGTGCCAGCAGCGTACAGGGGGCAAAACAGTACTTC. The encoded protein is CASSVQGAKQYF.